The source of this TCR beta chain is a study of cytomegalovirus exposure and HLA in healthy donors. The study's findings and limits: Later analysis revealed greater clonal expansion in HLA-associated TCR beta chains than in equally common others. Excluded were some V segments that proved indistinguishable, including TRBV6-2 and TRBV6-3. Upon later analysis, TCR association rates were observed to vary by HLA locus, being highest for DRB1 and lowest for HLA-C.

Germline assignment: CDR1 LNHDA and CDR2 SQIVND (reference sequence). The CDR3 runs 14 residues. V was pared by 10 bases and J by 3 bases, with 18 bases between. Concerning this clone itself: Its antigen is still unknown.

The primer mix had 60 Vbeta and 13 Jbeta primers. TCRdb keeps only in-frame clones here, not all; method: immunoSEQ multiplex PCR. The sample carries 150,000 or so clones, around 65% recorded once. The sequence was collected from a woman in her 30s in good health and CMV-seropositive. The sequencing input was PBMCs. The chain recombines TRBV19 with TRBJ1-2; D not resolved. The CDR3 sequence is CATARGSTYYGYTF. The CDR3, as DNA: TGTGCCACTGCGAGAGGGAGTACTTACTATGGCTACACCTTC.